This T cell receptor beta chain is from a study of blood T cells in healthy people across ages. As for the study in general: About one barcoded beta molecule per two T cells was captured by template switching.

Study observations and caveats: Per million T cells, TCR beta diversity dropped about linearly as age rose. CMV status of donors was unknown, possibly confounding expanded clonotype changes.

Each sample had at least 6.5 million PBMCs isolated. Through a sample-barcoded 5' primer and a J-beta primer mix, a second PCR was run for roughly 6 to 12 cycles. TCRdb re-analysed the 5' RACE reads in MiXCR, keeping a single row per CDR3 protein. The sample consists of about 1.4 million distinct CDR3 sequences, roughly 60% of them appearing once. Concerning this clonotype: Its antigen is unidentified.

The V gene's germline CDR1 is MNHNY and CDR2 SVGAGI (reference sequence). This CDR3 has 13 amino acids. The germline V and J ends were trimmed by 0 bases and 5 bases, with 5 bases remaining between them. This TCR derives from a man between 18 and 29 years old in good health. Sample: blood. The chain recombines TRBV6-6 with TRBJ1-5; no clear D. The CDR3 DNA reads TGTGCCAGCAGTTACTCCGTTGATCAGCCCCAGCATTTT. Translating gives CASSYSVDQPQHF.